This TCR beta chain was sequenced in a study of shared clonotypes between healthy human individuals. Overall study findings and caveats: Naive CD4 clonotypes were shared across a handful of donors at roughly 5%. In the sorted subsets, rarefaction showed sequencing was incomplete despite large depth.

Trimming removed 6 bases from V and 4 bases from J, with 18 bases in between. The CDR3 totals 15 residues. Germline V gene data show CDR1 as WSHSY and CDR2 as SAAADI. This clone was found a few times. Its antigen is still unknown. Per the original data handling: ImmunoSEQ only sent back junction sequences with no quality scores, so filtering was done differently. The repertoire was sequenced with immunoSEQ multiplex PCR; TCRdb's copy has only in-frame clones and lacks some. The DNA was the basis for D and trimming; V, J and clone size are from that table. The profile shows millions of clones, about 95% of them singletons. Naive CD8 cells lacked CD45RO and underwent positive selection for CCR7, leaving out terminally differentiated effector memory CD45RA+ cells. Adult Caucasians living in Nashville, Tennessee made up all of the donors.

The clonotype originates from a man between 18 and 35 years old in good health. The sample was naive CD8+ T cells sorted from blood. This chain joins TRBV10-2 and TRBJ2-5, with TRBD2 as a possible D gene (5 bases). The CDR3 DNA follows: TGCGCCAGCAGGGTGAGGGCTAGGTCTAGAGAGACCCAGTACTTC. Protein: CASRVRARSRETQYF.